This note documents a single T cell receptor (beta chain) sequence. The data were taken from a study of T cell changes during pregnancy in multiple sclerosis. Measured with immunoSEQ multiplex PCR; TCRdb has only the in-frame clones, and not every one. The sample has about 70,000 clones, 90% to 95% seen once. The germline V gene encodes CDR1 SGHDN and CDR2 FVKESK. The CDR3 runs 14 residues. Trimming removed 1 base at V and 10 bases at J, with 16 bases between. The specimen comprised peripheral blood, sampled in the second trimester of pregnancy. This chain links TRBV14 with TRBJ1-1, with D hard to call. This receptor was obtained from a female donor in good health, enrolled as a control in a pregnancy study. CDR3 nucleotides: TGTGCCAGCAGCCAAGCCGGGTCCCCGGCAGCAGCTTTCTTT. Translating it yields CASSQAGSPAAAFF.